This record concerns one T cell receptor beta chain sequence. Its antigen is not known. The record originates from a study of CXCR3-negative and CXCR3-positive naive CD8 T cells. Study-wide background: Sequencing yielded 150 million or so TRB reads, roughly 1.5 +/- 0.3 million per library.

The study sorted every CD8+ T cell subset in triplicate at 300,000 cells each. 5' RACE with UMI labels generated the TRB cDNA libraries. TCRdb reprocessed the 5' RACE reads; each CDR3 protein has one entry and no DNA is given. The table for this sample gives around 140,000 distinct CDR3 sequences. General study findings and limits: Within a donor, both naive subsets shared TRBV-TRBJ usage, unlike memory cells. CXCR3-expressing naive cells carried TRB CDR3s more hydrophobic than those of CXCR3-negative naive cells.

Material for sequencing was naive CXCR3+ CD8+ T cells from blood. The subset: CD45RO-CCR7+CD27+CD95- naive CD8+ T cells expressing CXCR3 (TNR3+). The clonotype originates from a human donor in good health. Some clones in this sample may be carry-over from other donors' samples.

CDR3 in amino acids: CASRGLNTEAFF. The V call is TRBV12-3 or TRBV12-4, the J call TRBJ1-1; the TRBD1 assignment by TCRdb is unverifiable without DNA. The CDR3 totals 12 residues.